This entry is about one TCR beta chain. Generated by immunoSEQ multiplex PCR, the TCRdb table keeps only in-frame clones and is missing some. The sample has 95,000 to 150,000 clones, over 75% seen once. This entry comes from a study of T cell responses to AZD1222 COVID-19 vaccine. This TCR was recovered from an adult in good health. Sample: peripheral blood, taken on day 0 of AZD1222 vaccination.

The CDR3 region has the DNA TGTGCCAGCTCACCAACCGGGACAGGGGTTAATTCACCCCTCCACTTT. This translates into CASSPTGTGVNSPLHF. V usage is TRBV18 and J usage is TRBJ1-6; TRBD1 matches 10 bases. The J segment lost 6 bases and the V segment lost 2 bases, leaving 4 bases of the junction unmatched. The CDR3 is made up of 16 amino acids. Looked up from germline, CDR1 is KGHSH and CDR2 is LQKENI.